Detailed here is one TCR beta chain. This specimen comes from a study of blood T cell repertoires in COVID-19. Turning to the study itself: Sites in the United States, Italy and Spain provided acute and convalescent COVID-19 samples. The analysed material was cDNA or gDNA that came from T cells, B-cell-depleted T cells, or PBMCs.

The V segment lost 4 bases and the J segment 3 bases; nucleotides outside the gene matches: 9. The germline V gene encodes CDR1 LNHNV and CDR2 YYDKDF (reference sequence). The CDR3 is made up of 15 amino acids. Authors' data handling: For nucleated cells, counts were estimated from reference gene primer amplification. Some clones are missing from TCRdb's copy, which holds only in-frame ones; the method was immunoSEQ multiplex PCR. For V, J and clone size, that table is used; D and trimming come from the DNA. The profile shows some 300,000 clones, more than 80% of them singletons. Seattle's cohort entered during active infection and was followed longitudinally.

The source of this sequence is a woman in her forties or fifties with COVID-19, enrolled during active disease. Sequencing was done on a sample of peripheral blood. The chain combines TRBV15 with TRBJ2-7; 7 bases are a match to TRBD2. Here the CDR3 reads CATSTNSGGNYEQYF. The CDR3 DNA sequence: TGTGCCACCAGCACCAACTCCGGGGGGAACTACGAGCAGTACTTC.